These 5 T cell receptor beta chains came from one sample sequenced in a study of blood T cells in healthy people across ages. Combining a sample-barcoded 5' primer with a J-beta primer mix, a second PCR ran for about 7 to 11 cycles. TCRdb re-analysed the 5' RACE reads in MiXCR, keeping a single row per CDR3 protein. The repertoire has roughly 1.9 million distinct CDR3 sequences, around 42% of them found once; the top ten carry roughly 23%. The sample was blood. The receptors were sampled from a human donor in good health.

This clonotype turned up a few times. The CDR3 protein is CASSYSVATNEKLFF. The CDR3 DNA follows: TGTGCCAGCAGCTACTCCGTTGCAACTAATGAAAAACTGTTTTTT. The V and J genes are TRBV7-8 and TRBJ1-4; D gene uncertain. CDR1 and CDR2 from the germline V gene are SGHVS and FQNEAQ. The CDR3 runs 15 residues. Trimming stripped 4 bases from V and 0 bases from J, with 9 bases between. The full variable domain, rest sourced from reference TRBV7-8 and TRBJ1-4, is GAGVSQSPRYKVAKRGQDVALRCDPISGHVSLFWYQQALGQGPEFLTYFQNEAQLDKSGLPSDRFFAERPEGSVSTLKIQRTQQEDSAVYLCASSYSVATNEKLFFGSGTQLSVL.

A single count supports this clonotype. The V call is TRBV4-2, the J call TRBJ2-1, with 8 bases lining up with TRBD1. Germline lookup yields CDR1 LGHNA and CDR2 YNFKEQ. The CDR3 length is 16 residues. Trimming at V came to 0 bases and at J to 2 bases, leaving 3 bases not matched to a gene. The CDR3 DNA reads TGTGCCAGCAGCCAAGAAGCGACAGGGGCCTACAATGAGCAGTTCTTC. Encoded protein: CASSQEATGAYNEQFF.

The table lists this clonotype with a few counts. V usage is TRBV7-9 and J usage is TRBJ2-7, with no clear D. Per the germline V gene, CDR1 is SEHNR and CDR2 is FQNEAQ (reference sequence). Between the trimmed V and J ends, which lost 2 bases and 2 bases, there was a span of 10 bases. CDR3 length: 14 residues. CDR3 sequence reads: CASSLTHETYEQYF. CDR3 DNA sequence: TGTGCCAGCAGCTTAACACATGAGACCTACGAGCAGTACTTC.

J is TRBJ2-7 and V is TRBV20-1; 9 bases agree with TRBD2. The assigned J gene may be wrong: the sequence end matches TRBJ2-5 better. Germline CDR1 and CDR2: DFQATT and SNEGSKA (reference sequence). This CDR3 comprises 16 residues. Written as DNA, the CDR3 is TGCAGTGCTAGAGATACGGGACTAGCCGCCGAAGAGACCCAGTACTTC. Protein product: CSARDTGLAAEETQYF.

This clonotype was seen a few times. This sequence joins TRBV5-5 and TRBJ1-2; D not resolved. CDR3 size: 13 residues. Per germline, CDR1 SGHKS and CDR2 YYEKEE (reference sequence). V shed 2 bases and J shed 3 bases, with 8 bases lying between them. The CDR3 sequence is CASSLPHDYGYTF. CDR3 in DNA: TGTGCCAGCAGCTTACCTCATGACTATGGCTACACCTTC.